These 11 T cell receptor beta chains were sequenced from one sample in a study of cytomegalovirus exposure and HLA in healthy donors. PCR primers comprised 60 Vbeta and 13 Jbeta primers. Some clones are missing from TCRdb's copy, which holds only in-frame ones; the method was immunoSEQ multiplex PCR. The sample has some 29,000 clones; 44% are singletons. Sequencing was performed on PBMCs. The receptors were sampled from a woman between 50 and 59 years old in good health and CMV-seronegative.

V usage is TRBV4-1 and J usage is TRBJ2-1; D gene unclear. Germline V lookup: CDR1 MGHRA, CDR2 YSYEKL. The CDR3 sequence is 19 residues long. Trimming stripped 2 bases from V and 0 bases from J, with 20 bases between. CDR3 sequence (DNA): TGCGCCAGCAGCCAAAATCCCGGAGCGACCCAAAGCTCCTACAATGAGCAGTTCTTC. Its protein is CASSQNPGATQSSYNEQFF.

This clone was detected only once. The V gene is TRBV10-3, the J gene TRBJ2-7; 14 bases are a match to TRBD2. CDR1 ENHRY and CDR2 SYGVKD come from the germline V gene. This CDR3 contains 14 residues. After removal of 5 bases from V and 5 bases from J, the junction contained 2 bases not matched to a gene. In DNA, the CDR3 is TGTGCCATCAGTCGGGGACTAGCGGGAGACGAGCAGTACTTC. This encodes CAISRGLAGDEQYF.

This clone was seen a handful of times. The rearrangement joins TRBV7-9 to TRBJ2-1; 7 nucleotides line up with TRBD2. V lost 3 bases, J lost 7 bases, and 3 bases stayed unmatched. Germline assignment: CDR1 SEHNR and CDR2 FQNEAQ (reference sequence). The CDR3 is 13 amino acids. Here the CDR3 DNA reads TGTGCCAGCAGCTTGGGGACTATTAATGAGCAGTTCTTC. Amino acid sequence: CASSLGTINEQFF.

This clone was seen more than once but under ten times. V gene TRBV19 combines with J gene TRBJ1-2, with TRBD1 as a possible D gene (5 bases). Trimming took 2 bases from V and 3 from J, leaving 16 bases between them. Germline values: CDR1 LNHDA, CDR2 SQIVND (reference sequence). This CDR3 contains 16 residues. The CDR3 reads CASSIPPAAGYYGYTF. The CDR3 coding sequence is TGTGCCAGTAGTATACCCCCCGCGGCAGGGTACTATGGCTACACCTTC.

The V and J genes are TRBV5-6 and TRBJ2-1, with TRBD2 identical over 10 bases. The CDR3 spans 16 residues. The trim removed 4 bases at V and 7 bases at J, leaving 11 bases unmatched. From germline, CDR1 is SGHDT and CDR2 YYEEEE. The CDR3 DNA reads as TGTGCCAGCAGCCCGATCGGGACTAGCGATTGGAATGAGCAGTTCTTC. Protein product: CASSPIGTSDWNEQFF.

The chain carries TRBV6-1 and TRBJ1-2; D uncertain. The CDR3 consists of 14 residues. V was shortened by 1 base and J by 8 bases, with 14 bases between the two germline ends. CDR1 is MNHNS and CDR2 is SASEGT in the germline V gene. In DNA, the CDR3 is TGTGCCAGCAGTGAAGACGGGTTTGGTGAGGGCTACACCTTC. It codes for CASSEDGFGEGYTF.

The chain links TRBV27 to TRBJ2-5; TRBD1 matches 7 bases. This CDR3 is 13 amino acids long. CDR1 is MNHEY and CDR2 is SMNVEV in the germline V gene (reference sequence). With V trimmed by 7 bases and J by 2 bases, 4 bases remained unmatched. The CDR3 region is CASKRDSQETQYF. The CDR3 coding sequence is TGTGCCAGCAAGAGGGACAGTCAAGAGACCCAGTACTTC.

V usage is TRBV15 and J usage is TRBJ2-7; D might be TRBD1 (6 bases). Looked up from germline, CDR1 is LNHNV and CDR2 is YYDKDF (reference sequence). Trimming pared 0 bases from V and 4 bases from J, leaving 16 bases between. CDR3 length: 16 residues. As DNA, the CDR3 is TGTGCCACCAGCAGAGATCTCCCGGACAGTCTATACGAGCAGTACTTC. It encodes CATSRDLPDSLYEQYF.

The V gene is TRBV7-2, the J gene TRBJ2-5, with TRBD2 matching over 7 bases. Germline V gene sequence: CDR1 SGHTA, CDR2 FQGNSA. The CDR3 is made up of 16 amino acids. V shed 4 bases and J 5 bases; nucleotides not matched to a gene: 13. The CDR3 DNA is TGTGCCAGCAGCTCTCCGGTGGGAGGGCCCCGGGAGACCCAGTACTTC. Its translation: CASSSPVGGPRETQYF.

About this clone itself: This sample also contains other DNA sequences that code for the same CDR3. The chain couples TRBV7-9 to TRBJ2-7; no clear D. The germline V gene has CDR1 SEHNR and CDR2 FQNEAQ (reference sequence). The ends were cut back, 1 base at V and 0 bases at J, with 7 bases in the middle. There are 14 residues in the CDR3. The CDR3 protein is CASSLGLVSYEQYF. CDR3 DNA sequence: TGTGCCAGCAGCTTAGGGCTGGTCTCCTACGAGCAGTACTTC.

V and J are TRBV29-1 and TRBJ2-3, with TRBD1 matching 8 bases. This CDR3 spans 14 amino acids. Germline-derived CDR1 and CDR2 are SQVTM and ANQGSEA. V gave up 1 base and J gave up 4 bases; unmatched junction bases: 4. CDR3 bases: TGCAGCGTTGAAGGACAGGGGTCCCCAGATACGCAGTATTTT. Translating gives CSVEGQGSPDTQYF.